This is a list of T cell receptor beta chains from one sample in a study of cytomegalovirus exposure and HLA in healthy donors. TCRdb's table, derived via immunoSEQ multiplex PCR, lists solely in-frame clones and lacks some. Found here are about 160,000 clones, about 75% of them singletons; the top ten hold 2.5% to 3%. The source material was PBMCs. Source of these receptors: a woman in her 50s in good health and CMV-seropositive. Both conserved end residues are part of each CDR3. D genes are given only for firm matches. Where a row states a size, it is once, few, many or the class of an expanded clone; other rows omit it.

clone_size: few
v_call: TRBV5-1
d_call: NA
j_call: TRBJ2-7
cdr3_aa: CASSLLTGVTYEQYF
cdr3_nt: TGCGCCAGCAGCTTGTTGACAGGAGTTACCTACGAGCAGTACTTC

clone_size: NA
v_call: TRBV6-8
d_call: TRBD1
j_call: TRBJ1-3
cdr3_aa: CASSSGQGVISSGNTIYF
cdr3_nt: TGTGCCAGCAGTTCGGGTCAGGGGGTGATTAGCTCTGGAAACACCATATATTTT

clone_size: once
v_call: TRBV2
d_call: NA
j_call: TRBJ2-7
cdr3_aa: CASRGGVGEQYF
cdr3_nt: TGTGCCAGCAGAGGGGGGGTTGGCGAGCAGTACTTC

clone_size: many
v_call: TRBV5-5
d_call: NA
j_call: TRBJ2-3
cdr3_aa: CASSPQELETDTQYF
cdr3_nt: TGTGCCAGCAGCCCACAGGAGCTGGAGACAGATACGCAGTATTTT

clone_size: NA
v_call: TRBV5-1
d_call: NA
j_call: TRBJ1-6
cdr3_aa: CASSLAAGRESPLHF
cdr3_nt: TGCGCCAGCAGCTTGGCTGCAGGGAGGGAATCACCCCTCCACTTT

clone_size: NA
v_call: TRBV10-1
d_call: TRBD1
j_call: TRBJ1-1
cdr3_aa: CASSESWQGAEAFF
cdr3_nt: TGCGCCAGCAGTGAGTCCTGGCAGGGGGCCGAAGCTTTCTTT

clone_size: NA
v_call: TRBV4-1
d_call: NA
j_call: TRBJ2-1
cdr3_aa: CASSQMGGRYNEQFF
cdr3_nt: TGCGCCAGCAGCCAGATGGGGGGGCGCTACAATGAGCAGTTCTTC

clone_size: once
v_call: TRBV7-6
d_call: TRBD1
j_call: TRBJ1-3
cdr3_aa: CASSPGQLSRNTIYF
cdr3_nt: TGTGCCAGCAGCCCGGGACAGCTCAGTAGAAACACCATATATTTT

clone_size: few
v_call: TRBV5-6
d_call: NA
j_call: TRBJ2-4
cdr3_aa: CASSLVVQAAENIQYF
cdr3_nt: TGTGCCAGCAGCTTGGTTGTACAGGCCGCGGAAAACATTCAGTACTTC

clone_size: NA
v_call: TRBV27
d_call: NA
j_call: TRBJ1-2
cdr3_aa: CASSLSAGVIGYGYTF
cdr3_nt: TGTGCCAGCAGTTTATCCGCCGGGGTTATAGGCTATGGCTACACCTTC

clone_size: NA
v_call: TRBV6-6
d_call: TRBD1
j_call: TRBJ2-3
cdr3_aa: CASSYSDRGRNTQYF
cdr3_nt: TGTGCCAGCAGTTACTCGGACAGGGGGCGAAATACGCAGTATTTT

clone_size: NA
v_call: TRBV15
d_call: TRBD2
j_call: TRBJ2-5
cdr3_aa: CATSRDPLGLAGGGETQYF
cdr3_nt: TGTGCCACCAGCAGAGATCCCCTAGGACTAGCGGGGGGGGGAGAGACCCAGTACTTC

clone_size: NA
v_call: TRBV2
d_call: NA
j_call: TRBJ1-2
cdr3_aa: CASSEGEGYGYPF
cdr3_nt: TGTGCCAGCAGTGAGGGGGAGGGGTATGGCTACCCCTTC

clone_size: NA
v_call: TRBV10-3
d_call: TRBD1
j_call: TRBJ1-2
cdr3_aa: CAISEGQGGGYTF
cdr3_nt: TGTGCCATCAGTGAAGGGCAGGGGGGTGGCTACACCTTC

clone_size: few
v_call: TRBV2
d_call: NA
j_call: TRBJ1-1
cdr3_aa: CASNPERQGTGTEAFF
cdr3_nt: TGTGCCAGCAACCCTGAACGGCAGGGCACGGGCACTGAAGCTTTCTTT

clone_size: NA
v_call: TRBV11-2
d_call: NA
j_call: TRBJ1-4
cdr3_aa: CASSLAFQGPNEKLFF
cdr3_nt: TGTGCCAGCAGCTTAGCATTTCAGGGCCCGAATGAAAAACTGTTTTTT

clone_size: NA
v_call: TRBV7-3
d_call: NA
j_call: TRBJ2-5
cdr3_aa: CASSYDTGETQYF
cdr3_nt: TGTGCCAGCAGCTACGATACGGGGGAGACCCAGTACTTC

clone_size: NA
v_call: TRBV19
d_call: TRBD1
j_call: TRBJ2-3
cdr3_aa: CASSVRSGGVTDTQYF
cdr3_nt: TGTGCCAGTAGTGTCCGTTCAGGGGGTGTAACAGATACGCAGTATTTT

clone_size: NA
v_call: TRBV7-2
d_call: NA
j_call: TRBJ1-2
cdr3_aa: CASSSGANYGYTF
cdr3_nt: TGTGCCAGCAGCTCCGGGGCTAACTATGGCTACACCTTC

clone_size: few
v_call: TRBV9
d_call: NA
j_call: TRBJ1-5
cdr3_aa: CASSAYPNQPQHF
cdr3_nt: TGTGCCAGCAGCGCCTACCCCAATCAGCCCCAGCATTTT

clone_size: NA
v_call: TRBV27
d_call: NA
j_call: TRBJ2-3
cdr3_aa: CASTMTDTDTQYF
cdr3_nt: TGTGCCAGCACTATGACTGACACAGATACGCAGTATTTT

clone_size: NA
v_call: TRBV6-1
d_call: TRBD1
j_call: TRBJ1-6
cdr3_aa: CASRGRTGIHSPLHF
cdr3_nt: TGTGCCAGCAGAGGGAGGACAGGGATTCATTCACCCCTCCACTTT

clone_size: few
v_call: TRBV10-1
d_call: TRBD1
j_call: TRBJ1-1
cdr3_aa: CASSQGTGTEAFF
cdr3_nt: TGCGCCAGCAGTCAGGGGACAGGCACTGAAGCTTTCTTT

clone_size: NA
v_call: TRBV5-1
d_call: TRBD1
j_call: TRBJ1-3
cdr3_aa: CASSLGQGIGNTIYF
cdr3_nt: TGCGCCAGCAGCTTGGGACAGGGTATCGGAAACACCATATATTTT

clone_size: NA
v_call: TRBV2
d_call: NA
j_call: TRBJ2-2
cdr3_aa: CASSRRDTGELFF
cdr3_nt: TGTGCCAGCAGCCGCAGGGACACCGGGGAGCTGTTTTTT

clone_size: few
v_call: TRBV15
d_call: TRBD1
j_call: TRBJ1-5
cdr3_aa: CATSGRQGRDQPQHF
cdr3_nt: TGTGCCACCAGCGGCAGACAGGGCAGGGATCAGCCCCAGCATTTT

clone_size: NA
v_call: TRBV27
d_call: TRBD1
j_call: TRBJ1-2
cdr3_aa: CASSSPLGDRGVSGYTF
cdr3_nt: TGTGCCAGCAGTTCCCCCCTGGGGGACAGGGGGGTTTCGGGCTACACCTTC

clone_size: NA
v_call: TRBV5-6
d_call: NA
j_call: TRBJ2-7
cdr3_aa: CASRLQGTYEQYF
cdr3_nt: TGTGCCAGCAGGTTACAGGGAACCTACGAGCAGTACTTC

clone_size: NA
v_call: TRBV7-8
d_call: TRBD1
j_call: TRBJ2-3
cdr3_aa: CASTGGMGDTQYF
cdr3_nt: TGTGCCAGCACAGGGGGAATGGGAGATACGCAGTATTTT

clone_size: NA
v_call: TRBV7-8
d_call: TRBD1
j_call: TRBJ1-1
cdr3_aa: CASSPGQASTEAFF
cdr3_nt: TGTGCCAGCAGCCCGGGACAGGCGAGCACTGAAGCTTTCTTT

clone_size: NA
v_call: TRBV2
d_call: TRBD1
j_call: TRBJ1-2
cdr3_aa: CATGTEVLYGYTF
cdr3_nt: TGTGCTACGGGGACAGAAGTGCTCTATGGCTACACCTTC

clone_size: NA
v_call: TRBV29-1
d_call: NA
j_call: TRBJ2-1
cdr3_aa: CSVVQNEQFF
cdr3_nt: TGCAGCGTTGTGCAGAATGAGCAGTTCTTC

clone_size: NA
v_call: TRBV7-9
d_call: TRBD1
j_call: TRBJ1-4
cdr3_aa: CASSLGETGTSGEKLFF
cdr3_nt: TGTGCCAGCAGCTTAGGGGAGACAGGGACCTCTGGTGAAAAACTGTTTTTT

clone_size: NA
v_call: TRBV7-8
d_call: NA
j_call: TRBJ1-5
cdr3_aa: CASSRQGNPRGNQPQHF
cdr3_nt: TGTGCCAGCAGCCGACAAGGAAACCCGCGAGGCAATCAGCCCCAGCATTTT

clone_size: few
v_call: TRBV10-2
d_call: NA
j_call: TRBJ1-1
cdr3_aa: CASSDGSEAFF
cdr3_nt: TGCGCCAGCAGTGATGGCAGTGAAGCTTTCTTT

clone_size: once
v_call: TRBV29-1
d_call: TRBD1
j_call: TRBJ2-7
cdr3_aa: CSVVDRAYEQYF
cdr3_nt: TGCAGCGTTGTGGACAGGGCTTACGAGCAGTACTTC

clone_size: NA
v_call: TRBV5-6
d_call: TRBD2
j_call: TRBJ2-7
cdr3_aa: CASSLAIAGDGEQYF
cdr3_nt: TGTGCCAGCAGCTTGGCTATAGCGGGGGATGGCGAGCAGTACTTC

clone_size: NA
v_call: TRBV10-2
d_call: NA
j_call: TRBJ1-5
cdr3_aa: CASSDRLFNQPQHF
cdr3_nt: TGCGCCAGCAGTGACAGATTATTCAATCAGCCCCAGCATTTT

clone_size: few
v_call: TRBV7-8
d_call: TRBD1
j_call: TRBJ2-5
cdr3_aa: CASSLDRQETQYF
cdr3_nt: TGTGCCAGCAGCTTGGACAGGCAAGAGACCCAGTACTTC

clone_size: NA
v_call: TRBV2
d_call: NA
j_call: TRBJ1-2
cdr3_aa: CASSENPTVGYTF
cdr3_nt: TGTGCCAGCAGTGAGAACCCAACGGTTGGCTACACCTTC

clone_size: few
v_call: TRBV7-9
d_call: NA
j_call: TRBJ2-6
cdr3_aa: CSSSLGQGSGANVLTF
cdr3_nt: TGTTCCAGCAGCTTAGGCCAGGGGTCTGGGGCCAACGTCCTGACTTTC

clone_size: NA
v_call: TRBV9
d_call: NA
j_call: TRBJ1-2
cdr3_aa: CASSESTGGYGYTF
cdr3_nt: TGTGCCAGCAGTGAGTCGACAGGCGGCTATGGCTACACCTTC

clone_size: NA
v_call: TRBV6-1
d_call: TRBD1
j_call: TRBJ1-2
cdr3_aa: CASSGDSQGANYGYTF
cdr3_nt: TGTGCCAGCAGTGGAGACAGTCAGGGGGCTAACTATGGCTACACCTTC

clone_size: once
v_call: TRBV6-1
d_call: NA
j_call: TRBJ1-2
cdr3_aa: CASWSGAANYGYTF
cdr3_nt: TGTGCCAGCTGGAGCGGGGCAGCTAACTATGGCTACACCTTC

clone_size: NA
v_call: TRBV29-1
d_call: TRBD1
j_call: TRBJ1-2
cdr3_aa: CSVETGGGGGYTF
cdr3_nt: TGCAGCGTGGAAACAGGGGGCGGAGGTGGCTACACCTTC

clone_size: NA
v_call: TRBV29-1
d_call: NA
j_call: TRBJ1-2
cdr3_aa: CSVEVSRVDYGYTF
cdr3_nt: TGCAGCGTTGAAGTGAGCAGGGTCGACTATGGCTACACCTTC

clone_size: NA
v_call: TRBV6-1
d_call: NA
j_call: TRBJ2-7
cdr3_aa: CASKKPGESYEQYF
cdr3_nt: TGTGCCAGCAAAAAACCAGGGGAATCCTACGAGCAGTACTTC

clone_size: NA
v_call: TRBV27
d_call: NA
j_call: TRBJ2-1
cdr3_aa: CASSFTRSYNEQFF
cdr3_nt: TGTGCCAGCAGTTTTACGCGCTCCTACAATGAGCAGTTCTTC

clone_size: NA
v_call: TRBV5-1
d_call: NA
j_call: TRBJ1-1
cdr3_aa: CASSLEGDRNTEAFF
cdr3_nt: TGCGCCAGCAGCTTGGAAGGCGACAGGAACACTGAAGCTTTCTTT

clone_size: NA
v_call: TRBV4-1
d_call: NA
j_call: TRBJ2-7
cdr3_aa: CASSQQEGYEQYF
cdr3_nt: TGCGCCAGCAGCCAGCAGGAAGGATACGAGCAGTACTTC

clone_size: NA
v_call: TRBV10-2
d_call: NA
j_call: TRBJ1-2
cdr3_aa: CASSAQTNYGYTF
cdr3_nt: TGCGCCAGCAGTGCCCAGACAAACTATGGCTACACCTTC

clone_size: once
v_call: TRBV18
d_call: NA
j_call: TRBJ2-7
cdr3_aa: CASSPWDDREQYF
cdr3_nt: TGTGCCAGCTCACCCTGGGACGACAGGGAGCAGTACTTC

clone_size: NA
v_call: TRBV5-1
d_call: TRBD2
j_call: TRBJ2-5
cdr3_aa: CASSLRPRGGQETQYF
cdr3_nt: TGCGCCAGCAGCTTGAGGCCTCGGGGGGGGCAAGAGACCCAGTACTTC

clone_size: NA
v_call: TRBV5-1
d_call: NA
j_call: TRBJ1-2
cdr3_aa: CASSLSPGASLYTF
cdr3_nt: TGCGCCAGCAGCTTGTCCCCAGGGGCCTCGCTCTACACCTTC